The next 26 T cell receptor beta chains were all read from a single sample in a study of blood T cell repertoires in COVID-19. Measured with immunoSEQ multiplex PCR; TCRdb has only the in-frame clones, and not every one. Of about 150,000 clones listed, around 85% are singletons. Sequenced sample: peripheral blood. All receptors come from a human donor in a cohort sampled during active COVID-19.

The chain joins TRBV6-2 or TRBV6-3 to TRBJ2-2; TRBD2 aligns across 11 bases. Germline CDR1 and CDR2: MNHEY and SVGEGT. Germline trimming cut 6 bases from V and 6 bases from J; bases unmatched to any gene: 3. The CDR3 is 14 residues long. DNA for the CDR3: TGTGCCAGCAGCAGTAGCGGGGGGGCCGGGGAGCTGTTTTTT. Translating gives CASSSSGGAGELFF.

The J gene is TRBJ2-7, the V gene TRBV5-1, with TRBD2 matching over 9 bases. CDR3 length: 15 amino acids. The germline V gene has CDR1 SGHRS and CDR2 YFSETQ. V gave up 3 bases and J gave up 2 bases; unmatched junction bases: 6. The CDR3 region has the DNA TGCGCCAGCAGCTGGAAAGCGGGAGGAACCTACGAGCAGTACTTC. Encoded protein: CASSWKAGGTYEQYF.

This clone was detected only a few times. Here the CDR3 reads CAIVGGETQYF. DNA for the CDR3: TGTGCCATCGTTGGAGGAGAGACCCAGTACTTC. The V and J genes are TRBV7-9 and TRBJ2-5; the D gene is possibly TRBD2 (5 bases). The V and J ends lost 10 bases and 4 bases respectively, with 10 bases between them. This CDR3 is built from 11 residues. CDR1 is SEHNR and CDR2 is FQNEAQ in the germline V gene (reference sequence).

The CDR3 nucleotides read TGTGCCAGCAGCTTAGGGCCCGGGGGGCCTGGAAACACCATATATTTT. Protein: CASSLGPGGPGNTIYF. The chain employs TRBV7-3 and TRBJ1-3, with D possibly matching TRBD1 (6 bases). Germline-derived CDR1 and CDR2 are SGHTA and FQGTGA. This CDR3 region has 16 residues. V gave up 2 bases and J gave up 2 bases, with 13 bases separating them.

The CDR3 nucleotides read TGTGCCAGCAGCCCAATCCTCAGGGGGCGCGGTCAGCCCCAGCATTTT. It specifies CASSPILRGRGQPQHF. The V and J genes are TRBV28 and TRBJ1-5, with TRBD1 matching over 8 bases. CDR3 length: 16 residues. In germline, CDR1 is MDHEN, CDR2 SYDVKM. Germline trimming cut 6 bases from V and 6 bases from J; bases unmatched to any gene: 13.

This rearrangement joins TRBV9 to TRBJ1-6, with D unresolved. Germline V gene lookup returns CDR1 SGDLS and CDR2 YYNGEE. This CDR3 has 14 amino acids. The V gene lost 0 bases and the J gene lost 7 bases, with 8 bases spanning the gap. CDR3: CASSVETRNSPLHF. Here the CDR3 DNA reads TGTGCCAGCAGCGTAGAGACGAGGAATTCACCCCTCCACTTT.

This clone was seen once. The chain couples TRBV10-1 to TRBJ2-3, with 7 bases that match TRBD1. The germline gives CDR1 WNHNN, CDR2 SYGVQD (reference sequence). V lost 4 bases to trimming and J lost 1 base; unmatched junction nucleotides: 2. This CDR3 is 14 amino acids long. CDR3 region: CASSVDRRTDTQYF. In DNA form, the CDR3 reads TGCGCCAGCAGTGTGGACAGGCGCACAGATACGCAGTATTTT.

The CDR3 loop is CASSLQGWDGYTF. In DNA, the CDR3 is TGTGCCAGCAGCCTACAGGGGTGGGATGGCTACACCTTC. This sequence joins TRBV28 and TRBJ1-2, with 7 nucleotides matching TRBD1. This CDR3 spans 13 amino acids. Germline values: CDR1 MDHEN, CDR2 SYDVKM. V was pared by 6 bases and J by 6 bases, with 7 bases of the junction left unmatched.

This clone has just one count. The chain couples TRBV2 to TRBJ1-2; 8 bases map to TRBD1. This CDR3 spans 13 amino acids. Germline V CDR1 and CDR2: SNHLY, FYNNEI. The trim removed 4 bases at V and 7 bases at J, leaving 5 bases unmatched. The chain's CDR3 is CASSGQGFGGYTF. CDR3 DNA: TGTGCCAGCAGTGGACAGGGGTTCGGTGGCTACACCTTC. Full variable domain (remainder filled in from reference TRBV2 and TRBJ1-2): EPEVTQTPSHQVTQMGQEVILRCVPISNHLYFYWYRQILGQKVEFLVSFYNNEISEKSEIFDDQFSVERPDGSNFTLKIRSTKLEDSAMYFCASSGQGFGGYTFGSGTRLTVV.

The chain has TRBV5-1 and TRBJ2-6; no clear D gene. The CDR3 contains 13 residues. Trimming stripped 6 bases from V and 2 bases from J, with 6 bases between. Looked up from germline, CDR1 is SGHRS and CDR2 is YFSETQ. The chain's CDR3 is CASTQTGANVLTF. Here the CDR3 DNA reads TGCGCCAGCACCCAGACTGGGGCCAACGTCCTGACTTTC.

The chain joins TRBV5-6 to TRBJ1-4, with a possible D match to TRBD1 (5 bases). V was clipped by 0 bases and J by 7 bases, with 10 bases between them. Germline CDR1 and CDR2: SGHDT and YYEEEE. CDR3 length: 14 residues. The CDR3 is CASSLVGGGEKLFF. CDR3 nucleotide sequence: TGTGCCAGCAGCTTGGTCGGGGGTGGTGAAAAACTGTTTTTT.

The chain carries TRBV9 and TRBJ2-1, with D perhaps TRBD2 (5 bases). V was clipped by 0 bases and J by 7 bases, with 14 bases between them. This CDR3 contains 15 residues. Germline V gene lookup returns CDR1 SGDLS and CDR2 YYNGEE. This chain's CDR3 is CASSVGGVSANEQFF. CDR3 nucleotides: TGTGCCAGCAGCGTAGGGGGAGTTTCGGCGAATGAGCAGTTCTTC.

CDR3 sequence reads: CASSSEQDPAGRYGYTF. CDR3 nucleotide sequence: TGTGCCAGCAGCTCAGAACAAGACCCAGCAGGAAGATATGGCTACACCTTC. The rearrangement joins TRBV5-6 to TRBJ1-2, with D uncertain. The CDR3 runs to 17 residues. The V end lost 3 bases, the J end lost 5 bases, and 23 bases lay between the germline ends. Germline V CDR1 and CDR2: SGHDT, YYEEEE.

The rearrangement links TRBV2 to TRBJ2-4, with 12 bases fitting TRBD2. The CDR3 consists of 17 residues. Losses at the gene ends were 0 bases for V and 9 bases for J; bases not matched to a gene: 9. CDR1 is SNHLY and CDR2 is FYNNEI in the germline V gene. For the CDR3, the DNA is TGTGCCAGCAGTGAAGCGCAGCTAGCGGGAGGGCCGGTCATTCAGTACTTC. It yields the protein CASSEAQLAGGPVIQYF.

The chain uses TRBV24-1 and TRBJ2-5, with D maybe TRBD1 (5 bases). This CDR3 region has 15 residues. CDR1 KGHDR and CDR2 SFDVKD come from the germline V gene. V lost 7 bases to trimming and J lost 1 base, with 15 bases between them. The CDR3 DNA reads TGTGCCACCAGCGACCCGACAGTACTCCAAGAGACCCAGTACTTC. It translates to CATSDPTVLQETQYF.

The chain links TRBV19 to TRBJ1-6; D is unresolved. Germline lookup yields CDR1 LNHDA and CDR2 SQIVND (reference sequence). CDR3 length equals 14 residues. V was trimmed by 5 bases and J by 10 bases, leaving 15 bases between them. The CDR3 DNA follows: TGTGCCAGTAGTCCCCAGGTTGATGAATCACCCCTCCACTTT. It translates to CASSPQVDESPLHF. The full variable domain, with the rest looked up from reference TRBV19 and TRBJ1-6, is DGGITQSPKYLFRKEGQNVTLSCEQNLNHDAMYWYRQDPGQGLRLIYYSQIVNDFQKGDIAEGYSVSREKKESFPLTVTSAQKNPTAFYLCASSPQVDESPLHFGNGTRLTVT.

The chain carries TRBV29-1 and TRBJ2-1, with a possible D match to TRBD2 (6 bases). There are 14 residues in the CDR3. Germline lookup yields CDR1 SQVTM and CDR2 ANQGSEA. Trimming pared 1 base from V and 5 bases from J, leaving 12 bases between. This CDR3 is CSVEGGGADNEQFF. In DNA, the CDR3 is TGCAGCGTTGAAGGAGGCGGGGCTGACAATGAGCAGTTCTTC.

The chain joins TRBV5-1 to TRBJ2-7, with TRBD2 identical over 8 bases. The CDR3 runs to 14 residues. Trimming took 4 bases from V and 0 from J; bases not matched to a gene: 3. CDR1 SGHRS and CDR2 YFSETQ come from the germline V gene. The CDR3 reads CASSLGLGSYEQYF. CDR3 nucleotide sequence: TGCGCCAGCAGCCTGGGACTAGGCTCCTACGAGCAGTACTTC.

The chain couples TRBV19 to TRBJ2-3, with 8 bases aligning to TRBD2. There are 14 residues in the CDR3. Germline trimming cut 9 bases from V and 1 base from J; bases unmatched to any gene: 6. Germline CDR1 is LNHDA and CDR2 is SQIVND (reference sequence). CDR3 amino acids: CASSAGVGTDTQYF. The CDR3 nucleotides read TGTGCCAGCTCAGCGGGGGTCGGCACAGATACGCAGTATTTT.

The genes are TRBV7-8 and TRBJ2-1; 8 nucleotides match TRBD2. From germline, CDR1 is SGHVS and CDR2 FQNEAQ. The CDR3 runs to 17 residues. Trimming took 5 bases from V and 8 from J; bases not matched to a gene: 17. The DNA of the CDR3 is TGTGCCAGCAGCAAAAAGACTAGCGTGGTTGTTTACGATGAGCAGTTCTTC. Amino acids: CASSKKTSVVVYDEQFF.

The rearrangement links TRBV5-1 to TRBJ2-7; D might be TRBD2 (5 bases). The germline V gene encodes CDR1 SGHRS and CDR2 YFSETQ. The CDR3 spans 14 residues. V gave up 4 bases and J gave up 0 bases, with 11 bases separating them. The CDR3 DNA reads TGCGCCAGCAGCCTCGGGGTATCCTCCTACGAGCAGTACTTC. This translates into CASSLGVSSYEQYF.

The count of this clone is one. Different DNA sequences within this sample yield the same CDR3. The chain employs TRBV7-2 and TRBJ2-7; D not certain. The length of the CDR3 is 11 residues. The ends were cut back, 5 bases at V and 4 bases at J, with 6 bases in the middle. Germline CDR1 reads SGHTA; CDR2 reads FQGNSA. CDR3 coding DNA: TGTGCCAGCAGCCTCTCTTACGAGCAGTACTTC. Amino acids: CASSLSYEQYF.

This chain connects TRBV5-1 to TRBJ2-1; TRBD1 is a possible D gene (9 bases). This CDR3 contains 16 residues. V lost 4 bases and J lost 5, with 19 bases in between. Germline lookup yields CDR1 SGHRS and CDR2 YFSETQ. The DNA of the CDR3 is TGCGCCAGCAGCCCACGGGGGGGACAGGGAAACAATGAGCAGTTCTTC. Its translation: CASSPRGGQGNNEQFF.

The V gene is TRBV30, the J gene TRBJ1-1, with 9 nucleotides matching TRBD1. Germline CDR1 GTSNPN, CDR2 SVGIG (reference sequence). The length of the CDR3 is 13 residues. The J segment lost 4 bases and the V segment lost 4 bases, leaving 4 bases of the junction unmatched. The CDR3 DNA sequence: TGTGCCTGGAACAGGGGGCTGGGCACTGAAGCTTTCTTT. Translation: CAWNRGLGTEAFF.

V and J are TRBV19 and TRBJ1-5; TRBD1 aligns across 7 bases. Germline assignment: CDR1 LNHDA and CDR2 SQIVND (reference sequence). The CDR3 totals 18 residues. With V trimmed by 2 bases and J by 7 bases, 17 bases remained unmatched. DNA of the CDR3: TGTGCCAGTAGTATACTGAGACAGGGATCCCCCTGGGCACAGCCCCAGCATTTT. Its translation: CASSILRQGSPWAQPQHF.

This clone has only one observation. The chain couples TRBV11-3 to TRBJ2-1; 10 bases are shared with TRBD2. The CDR3 length is 16 residues. Germline-derived CDR1 and CDR2 are SGHNT and YENEEA. Trimming cost V 3 bases and J 8 bases; bases outside gene matches: 10. DNA of the CDR3: TGTGCCAGCAGCTTCACCCTAGCGGGAGTGGTAGATGAGCAGTTCTTC. Its protein product is CASSFTLAGVVDEQFF.